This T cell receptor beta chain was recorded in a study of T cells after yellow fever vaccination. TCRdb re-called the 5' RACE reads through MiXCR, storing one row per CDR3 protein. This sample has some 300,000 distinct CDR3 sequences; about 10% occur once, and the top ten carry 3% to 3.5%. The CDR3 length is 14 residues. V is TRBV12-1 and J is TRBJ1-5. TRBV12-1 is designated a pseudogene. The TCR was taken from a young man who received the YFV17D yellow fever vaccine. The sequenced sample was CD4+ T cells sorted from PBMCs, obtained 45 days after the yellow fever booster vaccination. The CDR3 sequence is CASSFGLSNQPQHF. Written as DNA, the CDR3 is TGTGCCAGCAGCTTTGGGTTAAGCAATCAGCCCCAGCATTTT.